The rows below give T cell receptor beta chains drawn from one sample of a study of cytomegalovirus exposure and HLA in healthy donors. TCRdb's copy holds only in-frame clones and misses some; the assay was immunoSEQ multiplex PCR. The sample lists about 75,000 clones, over 80% occurring once. Material for sequencing was PBMCs. These receptors were collected from a man aged 30-40 years in good health and CMV-seronegative. CDR3s include the opening cysteine and the closing phenylalanine or tryptophan. The order of the fields is J gene, V gene, clone size, D gene, CDR3 protein, CDR3 DNA. A D gene is named only where the DNA matches it firmly. Only part of the rows carry a size: once, few, many, or a class if the clone is expanded.

j_gene: TRBJ2-3; v_gene: TRBV7-3; abundance: -; d_gene: -; CDR3aa: CASSSGVVTDTQYF; CDR3nt: TGTGCCAGCAGCTCAGGGGTTGTCACAGATACGCAGTATTTT
j_gene: TRBJ1-4; v_gene: TRBV19; abundance: once; d_gene: TRBD1; CDR3aa: CASSDRAANEKLFF; CDR3nt: TGTGCCAGTAGTGACAGGGCGGCTAATGAAAAACTGTTTTTT
j_gene: TRBJ2-1; v_gene: TRBV5-1; abundance: -; d_gene: TRBD2; CDR3aa: CASEPGLARGGNEQFF; CDR3nt: TGCGCCAGCGAACCGGGACTAGCGAGGGGAGGCAATGAGCAGTTCTTC
j_gene: TRBJ2-2; v_gene: TRBV9; abundance: -; d_gene: TRBD2; CDR3aa: CASSVVSGGDTGELFF; CDR3nt: TGTGCCAGCAGCGTAGTCTCGGGAGGGGACACCGGGGAGCTGTTTTTT
j_gene: TRBJ2-3; v_gene: TRBV27; abundance: -; d_gene: -; CDR3aa: CASSLSSLKTDTQYF; CDR3nt: TGTGCCAGCAGTTTATCGAGTCTAAAAACAGATACGCAGTATTTT
j_gene: TRBJ2-1; v_gene: TRBV11-2; abundance: -; d_gene: TRBD2; CDR3aa: CASRTSGHNEQFF; CDR3nt: TGTGCCAGCCGGACTAGCGGTCACAATGAGCAGTTCTTC
j_gene: TRBJ2-2; v_gene: TRBV5-1; abundance: few; d_gene: -; CDR3aa: CASSLPGSGDSTGELFF; CDR3nt: TGCGCCAGCAGCCTGCCTGGGTCAGGGGATAGCACCGGGGAGCTGTTTTTT
j_gene: TRBJ1-2; v_gene: TRBV6-5; abundance: few; d_gene: TRBD1; CDR3aa: CASSSDRVFNYGYTF; CDR3nt: TGTGCCAGCAGTTCTGACAGGGTCTTTAACTATGGCTACACCTTC
j_gene: TRBJ2-1; v_gene: TRBV30; abundance: -; d_gene: TRBD2; CDR3aa: CAWSPKRGYNEQFF; CDR3nt: TGTGCCTGGAGCCCGAAGCGGGGGTACAATGAGCAGTTCTTC
j_gene: TRBJ1-3; v_gene: TRBV4-3; abundance: -; d_gene: -; CDR3aa: CASSQIRDYSGNTIYF; CDR3nt: TGCGCCAGCAGCCAAATCCGGGATTACTCTGGAAACACCATATATTTT
j_gene: TRBJ1-4; v_gene: TRBV11-1; abundance: -; d_gene: -; CDR3aa: CASSLTGEKLFF; CDR3nt: TGTGCCAGCAGCCTGACAGGCGAAAAACTGTTTTTT
j_gene: TRBJ2-3; v_gene: TRBV5-1; abundance: -; d_gene: TRBD2; CDR3aa: CASSFYQRGGTSTDTQYF; CDR3nt: TGCGCCAGCAGCTTCTATCAGCGGGGGGGAACTAGCACAGATACGCAGTATTTT
j_gene: TRBJ1-2; v_gene: TRBV27; abundance: -; d_gene: -; CDR3aa: CASSLSAIRGYGYTF; CDR3nt: TGTGCCAGCAGTTTATCGGCTATTCGGGGCTATGGCTACACCTTC
j_gene: TRBJ2-5; v_gene: TRBV5-1; abundance: -; d_gene: TRBD2; CDR3aa: CASSLTSGQETQYF; CDR3nt: TGCGCCAGCAGCTTGACTAGCGGCCAAGAGACCCAGTACTTC
j_gene: TRBJ1-5; v_gene: TRBV4-1; abundance: once; d_gene: -; CDR3aa: CASSQESGNQPQHF; CDR3nt: TGCGCCAGCAGCCAAGAGTCAGGCAATCAGCCCCAGCATTTT
j_gene: TRBJ1-2; v_gene: TRBV6-6; abundance: -; d_gene: TRBD1; CDR3aa: CASSFNPDRNYGYTF; CDR3nt: TGTGCCAGCAGTTTCAATCCGGACAGGAACTATGGCTACACCTTC
j_gene: TRBJ2-1; v_gene: TRBV30; abundance: -; d_gene: TRBD2; CDR3aa: CAWSSGLAGEQFF; CDR3nt: TGTGCCTGGTCATCGGGACTAGCGGGTGAGCAGTTCTTC
j_gene: TRBJ2-7; v_gene: TRBV5-4; abundance: -; d_gene: -; CDR3aa: CASSPRTASYEQYF; CDR3nt: TGTGCCAGCAGCCCTAGGACAGCTTCCTACGAGCAGTACTTC
j_gene: TRBJ1-1; v_gene: TRBV9; abundance: few; d_gene: -; CDR3aa: CASSPRGGRTEAFF; CDR3nt: TGTGCCAGCAGCCCCCGGGGGGGGCGAACTGAAGCTTTCTTT
j_gene: TRBJ2-5; v_gene: TRBV5-1; abundance: -; d_gene: -; CDR3aa: CASSPGEVGTETQYF; CDR3nt: TGCGCCAGCAGCCCCGGGGAGGTGGGGACAGAGACCCAGTACTTC
j_gene: TRBJ2-5; v_gene: TRBV5-1; abundance: -; d_gene: -; CDR3aa: CASSLQGEGETQYF; CDR3nt: TGCGCCAGCAGCTTACAGGGGGAGGGAGAGACCCAGTACTTC
j_gene: TRBJ1-1; v_gene: TRBV6-1; abundance: -; d_gene: TRBD1; CDR3aa: CASSFSTGVTEAFF; CDR3nt: TGTGCCAGCAGTTTTTCCACAGGGGTTACTGAAGCTTTCTTT
j_gene: TRBJ2-1; v_gene: TRBV5-6; abundance: -; d_gene: -; CDR3aa: CASNAAGALLYEQFF; CDR3nt: TGTGCCAGCAACGCCGCAGGGGCCCTGTTGTATGAGCAGTTCTTC
j_gene: TRBJ2-6; v_gene: TRBV2; abundance: -; d_gene: -; CDR3aa: CASRGLGHPLGANVLTF; CDR3nt: TGTGCCAGCAGGGGATTGGGACACCCGCTCGGGGCCAACGTCCTGACTTTC
j_gene: TRBJ1-2; v_gene: TRBV30; abundance: -; d_gene: TRBD1; CDR3aa: CAWNTQGADGYTF; CDR3nt: TGTGCCTGGAATACACAGGGGGCGGATGGCTACACCTTC
j_gene: TRBJ2-5; v_gene: TRBV10-3; abundance: -; d_gene: TRBD2; CDR3aa: CAISGLAGVRAETQYF; CDR3nt: TGTGCCATCAGTGGGCTAGCGGGGGTCCGTGCGGAGACCCAGTACTTC
j_gene: TRBJ1-1; v_gene: TRBV14; abundance: -; d_gene: TRBD1; CDR3aa: CATKDRPGTEAFF; CDR3nt: TGTGCCACCAAGGACAGGCCCGGAACTGAAGCTTTCTTT
j_gene: TRBJ2-2; v_gene: TRBV18; abundance: -; d_gene: -; CDR3aa: CASSGKNTGELFF; CDR3nt: TGTGCCAGCTCCGGGAAAAACACCGGGGAGCTGTTTTTT
j_gene: TRBJ2-5; v_gene: TRBV5-1; abundance: -; d_gene: -; CDR3aa: CASIPGLQYQETQYF; CDR3nt: TGCGCCAGCATTCCGGGGTTACAGTACCAAGAGACCCAGTACTTC
j_gene: TRBJ1-1; v_gene: TRBV18; abundance: -; d_gene: TRBD1; CDR3aa: CASSPMYLGQPNTEAFF; CDR3nt: TGTGCCAGCTCACCAATGTATTTGGGACAGCCGAACACTGAAGCTTTCTTT
j_gene: TRBJ2-3; v_gene: TRBV11-2; abundance: -; d_gene: TRBD1; CDR3aa: CASSRQTGDTDTQYF; CDR3nt: TGTGCCAGCAGCCGCCAGACAGGGGACACAGATACGCAGTATTTT
j_gene: TRBJ2-1; v_gene: TRBV7-9; abundance: -; d_gene: TRBD2; CDR3aa: CASSRAGGYNEQFF; CDR3nt: TGTGCCAGCAGCCGAGCGGGGGGGTACAATGAGCAGTTCTTC
j_gene: TRBJ1-1; v_gene: TRBV6-5; abundance: -; d_gene: TRBD1; CDR3aa: CASSGTGAVTEAFF; CDR3nt: TGTGCCAGCAGCGGGACAGGGGCGGTCACTGAAGCTTTCTTT
j_gene: TRBJ1-4; v_gene: TRBV9; abundance: -; d_gene: TRBD1; CDR3aa: CASSEGAGEKLFF; CDR3nt: TGTGCCAGCAGCGAGGGGGCCGGTGAAAAACTGTTTTTT
j_gene: TRBJ2-1; v_gene: TRBV5-6; abundance: -; d_gene: -; CDR3aa: CASSLVLLANSYNEQFF; CDR3nt: TGTGCCAGCAGCTTGGTTTTGCTAGCGAACTCCTACAATGAGCAGTTCTTC
j_gene: TRBJ2-3; v_gene: TRBV4-3; abundance: -; d_gene: -; CDR3aa: CASSQAHIENYIAGTDTQYF; CDR3nt: TGCGCCAGCAGCCAAGCACATATCGAAAACTACATAGCGGGCACAGATACGCAGTATTTT
j_gene: TRBJ2-3; v_gene: TRBV23-1; abundance: -; d_gene: -; CDR3aa: CASSLPTGIELTTSTDTQYF; CDR3nt: TGCGCCAGCAGTCTACCAACAGGGATCGAACTTACCACTAGCACAGATACGCAGTATTTT
j_gene: TRBJ2-5; v_gene: TRBV9; abundance: medium-sized; d_gene: TRBD1; CDR3aa: CASSAQGQKKETQYF; CDR3nt: TGTGCCAGCAGCGCACAGGGACAGAAGAAAGAGACCCAGTACTTC
j_gene: TRBJ2-5; v_gene: TRBV14; abundance: -; d_gene: TRBD2; CDR3aa: CASSQNPTSGGTQYF; CDR3nt: TGTGCCAGCAGCCAAAATCCGACTAGCGGTGGGACCCAGTACTTC
j_gene: TRBJ1-5; v_gene: TRBV30; abundance: -; d_gene: TRBD1; CDR3aa: CAWSGTGGWSHNQPQHF; CDR3nt: TGTGCCTGGAGTGGAACAGGGGGATGGAGTCACAATCAGCCCCAGCATTTT
j_gene: TRBJ2-7; v_gene: TRBV5-1; abundance: -; d_gene: -; CDR3aa: CASSRDRSYEQYF; CDR3nt: TGCGCCAGCAGCCGAGACAGGTCCTACGAGCAGTACTTC
j_gene: TRBJ2-5; v_gene: TRBV19; abundance: -; d_gene: TRBD2; CDR3aa: CASSMAGVRGETQYF; CDR3nt: TGTGCCAGTAGTATGGCGGGGGTCCGGGGAGAGACCCAGTACTTC
j_gene: TRBJ1-5; v_gene: TRBV5-1; abundance: -; d_gene: -; CDR3aa: CASSPLPLGSNQPQHF; CDR3nt: TGCGCCAGCAGCCCGTTACCCCTAGGCAGCAATCAGCCCCAGCATTTT
j_gene: TRBJ1-2; v_gene: TRBV29-1; abundance: -; d_gene: -; CDR3aa: CSVEGAGTDGYTF; CDR3nt: TGCAGCGTTGAAGGGGCAGGGACTGATGGCTACACCTTC